The rows below give T cell receptor beta chains drawn from one sample of a study of EBV T-cell therapy then PD-1 blockade in nasopharyngeal carcinoma. Some clones are missing from TCRdb's copy, which holds only in-frame ones; the method was immunoSEQ multiplex PCR. The data contain 20,000 to 25,000 clones, about four fifths of them seen just once; the ten biggest clones take up 24%. The antigens for these receptors are not known. This specimen was CD8+ T cells from blood, taken at day -245 from a patient whose treatment included autologous EBV-specific T cells and nivolumab. The receptors originated from a middle-aged man with nasopharyngeal carcinoma. The CDR3 runs from the conserved cysteine through the conserved F or W. D genes are given only for firm matches. Where a row states a size, it is once, few, many or the class of an expanded clone; other rows omit it.

abundance: .; len: 11; d_gene: .; v_gene: TRBV27; j_gene: TRBJ2-2; CDR3nt: TGTGCCAGCAGAGTAACCGGGGAGCTGTTTTTT; CDR3aa: CASRVTGELFF
abundance: .; len: 13; d_gene: .; v_gene: TRBV6-5; j_gene: TRBJ2-1; CDR3nt: TGTGCCAGCACCTTACAGGGAAGCAATGAGCAGTTCTTC; CDR3aa: CASTLQGSNEQFF
abundance: .; len: 16; d_gene: .; v_gene: TRBV4-3; j_gene: TRBJ1-2; CDR3nt: TGCGCCAGCAGCCAAGAAATGGCCGCAGTTAAGTATGGCTACACCTTC; CDR3aa: CASSQEMAAVKYGYTF
abundance: .; len: 13; d_gene: .; v_gene: TRBV7-2; j_gene: TRBJ2-2; CDR3nt: TGTGCCAGCAGCTTACCGCTAGGGGGAGAGCTGTTTTTT; CDR3aa: CASSLPLGGELFF
abundance: .; len: 17; d_gene: .; v_gene: TRBV7-9; j_gene: TRBJ2-1; CDR3nt: TGTGCCAGCAGCTTAGCCTCATTACAAGGGAATCTAAATGAGCAGTTCTTC; CDR3aa: CASSLASLQGNLNEQFF
abundance: .; len: 16; d_gene: TRBD1; v_gene: TRBV7-9; j_gene: TRBJ1-2; CDR3nt: TGTGCCAGCATAATCCACGAGGGACAGATAAACTATGGCTACACCTTC; CDR3aa: CASIIHEGQINYGYTF
abundance: .; len: 13; d_gene: .; v_gene: TRBV7-9; j_gene: TRBJ2-1; CDR3nt: TGTGCCAGCAGCTTAGGAGGGGGGTTTGAGCAGTTCTTC; CDR3aa: CASSLGGGFEQFF
abundance: .; len: 15; d_gene: TRBD1; v_gene: TRBV19; j_gene: TRBJ1-5; CDR3nt: TGTGCCAGTAGTCTGGGGACAGCTAGCAATCAGCCCCAGCATTTT; CDR3aa: CASSLGTASNQPQHF
abundance: .; len: 16; d_gene: TRBD1; v_gene: TRBV4-3; j_gene: TRBJ2-1; CDR3nt: TGCGCCAGCAGCCAAGATGCAGGGGGCTCGTACAATGAGCAGTTCTTC; CDR3aa: CASSQDAGGSYNEQFF
abundance: few; len: 13; d_gene: .; v_gene: TRBV24-1; j_gene: TRBJ1-2; CDR3nt: TGTGCCACCAGTGGAGCGGACGCGCTTGGCTACACCTTC; CDR3aa: CATSGADALGYTF
abundance: medium-sized; len: 13; d_gene: .; v_gene: TRBV6-4; j_gene: TRBJ2-1; CDR3nt: TGTGCCAGCAGTGACTCAGCCGCCAATGAGCAGTTCTTC; CDR3aa: CASSDSAANEQFF
abundance: once; len: 15; d_gene: .; v_gene: TRBV15; j_gene: TRBJ1-5; CDR3nt: TGTGCCACCAGCAGAGTTCACGAGGGTACTCAGCCCCAGCATTTT; CDR3aa: CATSRVHEGTQPQHF
abundance: once; len: 11; d_gene: .; v_gene: TRBV12-3/TRBV12-4; j_gene: TRBJ2-1; CDR3nt: TGTGCCAGCAGTAATTCGCGTGAGCAGTTCTTC; CDR3aa: CASSNSREQFF
abundance: .; len: 14; d_gene: .; v_gene: TRBV6-2/TRBV6-3; j_gene: TRBJ2-2; CDR3nt: TGTGCCAGCAGTTCGACAGCGGCCGCGGGGGAGCTGTTTTTT; CDR3aa: CASSSTAAAGELFF
abundance: .; len: 16; d_gene: TRBD2; v_gene: TRBV4-3; j_gene: TRBJ2-1; CDR3nt: TGCGCCAGCAGCCACAAAACCGGGACTAGCGGCAATGAGCAGTTCTTC; CDR3aa: CASSHKTGTSGNEQFF
abundance: few; len: 14; d_gene: .; v_gene: TRBV9; j_gene: TRBJ2-7; CDR3nt: TGTGCCAGCAGCGGTGAAGGGCCGACCTACGAGCAGTACTTC; CDR3aa: CASSGEGPTYEQYF
abundance: large; len: 14; d_gene: .; v_gene: TRBV24-1; j_gene: TRBJ2-7; CDR3nt: TGTGCCACCAGTGATGAGGCAGACTCCTACGAGCAGTACTTC; CDR3aa: CATSDEADSYEQYF
abundance: few; len: 15; d_gene: .; v_gene: TRBV2; j_gene: TRBJ1-5; CDR3nt: TGTGCCAGCAGTCCCTCTTACCGGGATTCTCAGCCCCAGCATTTT; CDR3aa: CASSPSYRDSQPQHF
abundance: .; len: 16; d_gene: .; v_gene: TRBV3-1/TRBV3-2; j_gene: TRBJ1-6; CDR3nt: TGTGCCAGCAGCCGCACAGGGAACCCTCTGGATTCACCCCTCCACTTT; CDR3aa: CASSRTGNPLDSPLHF
abundance: few; len: 12; d_gene: .; v_gene: TRBV6-5; j_gene: TRBJ1-2; CDR3nt: TGTGCCAGCTTCCCTGAACCGCGGGGCTACACCTTC; CDR3aa: CASFPEPRGYTF
abundance: .; len: 15; d_gene: .; v_gene: TRBV21-1; j_gene: TRBJ2-7; CDR3nt: TGTGCCAGCAGCGTAACCGGGACACGGCCCTACGAGCAGTACTTC; CDR3aa: CASSVTGTRPYEQYF
abundance: .; len: 13; d_gene: .; v_gene: TRBV4-3; j_gene: TRBJ1-2; CDR3nt: TGCGCCAGCAGCCAAAGGGCAGGGTATGGCTACACCTTC; CDR3aa: CASSQRAGYGYTF
abundance: .; len: 11; d_gene: .; v_gene: TRBV28; j_gene: TRBJ2-1; CDR3nt: TGTGCCAGCACTACATTCAATGAGCAGTTCTTC; CDR3aa: CASTTFNEQFF
abundance: once; len: 15; d_gene: .; v_gene: TRBV9; j_gene: TRBJ1-1; CDR3nt: TGTGCCAGCAGCGTAGAGGGCAGCCTGAACACTGAAGCTTTCTTT; CDR3aa: CASSVEGSLNTEAFF
abundance: .; len: 14; d_gene: .; v_gene: TRBV27; j_gene: TRBJ2-4; CDR3nt: TGTGCCAGCAGTCCCCGTGGGGTCGGAAACATTCAGTACTTC; CDR3aa: CASSPRGVGNIQYF
abundance: .; len: 16; d_gene: TRBD2; v_gene: TRBV19; j_gene: TRBJ2-1; CDR3nt: TGTGCCAGTAGTCCCAGCTCCGGCGGGGGAAGGAATGAGCAGTTCTTC; CDR3aa: CASSPSSGGGRNEQFF
abundance: .; len: 16; d_gene: .; v_gene: TRBV7-8; j_gene: TRBJ1-1; CDR3nt: TGTGCCAGCAGCTTATTTGGAGGCGGTATGAACACTGAAGCTTTCTTT; CDR3aa: CASSLFGGGMNTEAFF
abundance: .; len: 15; d_gene: .; v_gene: TRBV6-5; j_gene: TRBJ1-6; CDR3nt: TGTGCCAGCAGTTACAGGGTGTTTGGTAATTCACCCCTCCACTTT; CDR3aa: CASSYRVFGNSPLHF
abundance: .; len: 12; d_gene: .; v_gene: TRBV9; j_gene: TRBJ2-3; CDR3nt: TGTGCCAGCAGCGTAGAACCAGATACGCAGTATTTT; CDR3aa: CASSVEPDTQYF
abundance: .; len: 13; d_gene: .; v_gene: TRBV19; j_gene: TRBJ1-1; CDR3nt: TGTGCCAGTAGCTGGGCCCTGAACACTGAAGCTTTCTTT; CDR3aa: CASSWALNTEAFF
abundance: .; len: 15; d_gene: .; v_gene: TRBV6-1; j_gene: TRBJ2-1; CDR3nt: TGTGCCAGCAGTGAATTGGCAGGCTCCTACAATGAGCAGTTCTTC; CDR3aa: CASSELAGSYNEQFF
abundance: .; len: 17; d_gene: .; v_gene: TRBV23-1; j_gene: TRBJ2-5; CDR3nt: TGCGCCAGCAGTCAATCTGGTGGGGCCAGGCGCCAAGAGACCCAGTACTTC; CDR3aa: CASSQSGGARRQETQYF
abundance: .; len: 14; d_gene: .; v_gene: TRBV28; j_gene: TRBJ1-6; CDR3nt: TGTGCCAGCTGGGCCCGGGGGAATCATTCACCCCTCCACTTT; CDR3aa: CASWARGNHSPLHF
abundance: .; len: 12; d_gene: .; v_gene: TRBV16; j_gene: TRBJ1-1; CDR3nt: TGTGCCAGCAGCCCATCAAACACTGAAGCTTTCTTT; CDR3aa: CASSPSNTEAFF
abundance: .; len: 15; d_gene: .; v_gene: TRBV6-5; j_gene: TRBJ2-7; CDR3nt: TGTGCCAGCAGCTTACTTGGGGGGACAGCCTACGAGCAGTACTTC; CDR3aa: CASSLLGGTAYEQYF
abundance: .; len: 12; d_gene: .; v_gene: TRBV30; j_gene: TRBJ1-2; CDR3nt: TGTGTTATTCCTGACGGACTCTATGGCTACACCTTC; CDR3aa: CVIPDGLYGYTF
abundance: .; len: 12; d_gene: .; v_gene: TRBV27; j_gene: TRBJ2-7; CDR3nt: TGTGCCAGCAGTTTACCGAAGGGGGAGCAGTACTTC; CDR3aa: CASSLPKGEQYF
abundance: .; len: 12; d_gene: .; v_gene: TRBV12-3/TRBV12-4; j_gene: TRBJ1-2; CDR3nt: TGTGCCCTAAGGACAGCGGGGTATGGCTACACCTTC; CDR3aa: CALRTAGYGYTF
abundance: .; len: 12; d_gene: .; v_gene: TRBV2; j_gene: TRBJ1-1; CDR3nt: TGTTCACCCTGGGGGGGTACGGCTGAAGCTTTCTTT; CDR3aa: CSPWGGTAEAFF
abundance: once; len: 13; d_gene: .; v_gene: TRBV10-3; j_gene: TRBJ2-7; CDR3nt: TGTGCCATCAGTGAGTCCGGGCAGATCAAGCAGTACTTC; CDR3aa: CAISESGQIKQYF
abundance: .; len: 16; d_gene: .; v_gene: TRBV6-2/TRBV6-3; j_gene: TRBJ2-2; CDR3nt: TGTGCCAGCAGTCCGGGCAGGGCTCTCGGGACCGGGGAGCTGTTTTTT; CDR3aa: CASSPGRALGTGELFF
abundance: once; len: 16; d_gene: TRBD1; v_gene: TRBV24-1; j_gene: TRBJ1-1; CDR3nt: TGTGCCACCAGTGAACCCACAGGGGCGGGGAGCACTGAAGCTTTCTTT; CDR3aa: CATSEPTGAGSTEAFF
abundance: .; len: 14; d_gene: .; v_gene: TRBV28; j_gene: TRBJ1-1; CDR3nt: TGTGCCAGCAGTTTACTAGAGACGAACACTGAAGCTTTCTTT; CDR3aa: CASSLLETNTEAFF
abundance: .; len: 15; d_gene: .; v_gene: TRBV6-2/TRBV6-3; j_gene: TRBJ2-7; CDR3nt: TGTGCCAGCAGTCTTACCCGGACCTTACCCTACGAGCAGTACTTC; CDR3aa: CASSLTRTLPYEQYF
abundance: .; len: 12; d_gene: .; v_gene: TRBV5-6; j_gene: TRBJ2-1; CDR3nt: TGTGCCAGCAGCTTTACAGACAATGAGCAGTTCTTC; CDR3aa: CASSFTDNEQFF
abundance: .; len: 14; d_gene: .; v_gene: TRBV29-1; j_gene: TRBJ1-4; CDR3nt: TGCAGCGTTGCTACGGGACCCCGAAATGAAAAACTGTTTTTT; CDR3aa: CSVATGPRNEKLFF